This T cell receptor beta chain was recorded in a study of blood T cell repertoires in COVID-19. The wider study: The study drew acute and convalescent COVID-19 samples from the United States, Italy and Spain. Sources were T cells, B-cell-depleted T cells, or PBMCs; the material itself was cDNA or gDNA.

V lost 6 bases and J lost 4, with 15 bases in between. Germline lookup yields CDR1 SNHLY and CDR2 FYNNEI. This CDR3 has 14 amino acids. This table comes from immunoSEQ multiplex PCR, and its TCRdb copy is limited to in-frame clones, with some not included. Of 70,000 to 95,000 clones listed, 80% to 90% are singletons. The sequenced sample consisted of peripheral blood. The rearrangement uses TRBV2 and TRBJ1-2; D is unclear. This receptor was identified in a woman aged 80 or older with acute or convalescent COVID-19. CDR3 region: CASSPQGGPYGYTF. As DNA, the CDR3 is TGTGCCAGCAGCCCGCAAGGAGGACCCTATGGCTACACCTTC.